This section outlines one T cell receptor beta chain sequence together with its context. The antigen remains unidentified. The data stem from a study of cytomegalovirus exposure and HLA in healthy donors. The study's findings and limits: CMV antigen specificity of three CMV-associated chains was confirmed in vitro. The majority of TCR sequences were rare, yet some public TCRs appeared in many donors. The classifier, whose performance was assessed in both the original and validation cohorts, reportedly diagnosed cytomegalovirus status with high specificity and sensitivity.

The donors were members of the validation cohort comprising over a hundred subjects, separate from the approximately 670-subject first cohort. Germline-derived CDR1 and CDR2 are MNHEY and SVGAGI. V trimming: 2 bases; J trimming: 3 bases; junction bases outside the gene matches: 6. The CDR3 has 16 amino acids. Here immunoSEQ multiplex PCR was the method, and the copy in TCRdb shows in-frame clones only, minus some. The table lists over 120,000 clones, over 80% of them singletons. Material: PBMCs. The TCR sequence derives from a man aged 18 to 35 in good health and CMV-seropositive. The chain links TRBV6-5 to TRBJ2-2; 7 bases are a match to TRBD1. The CDR3 here is CASSYTYRGDTGELFF. The DNA of the CDR3 is TGTGCCAGCAGTTACACCTACAGGGGCGACACCGGGGAGCTGTTTTTT.